A selection of T cell receptor beta chains follows, all from one sample in a study of cytomegalovirus exposure and HLA in healthy donors. TCRdb's copy holds only in-frame clones and misses some; the assay was immunoSEQ multiplex PCR. The table includes some 100,000 clones, 81% detected once. Source material: PBMCs. All receptors come from a woman aged 25 to 45 in good health and CMV-seronegative. CDR3s include the opening cysteine and the closing phenylalanine or tryptophan. The D gene is left open where the match is weak. Size is stated for part of the rows, as once, few or many counts, or as a class when the clone is expanded.

CASSQDHLGQGGSPLHF TGCGCCAGCAGCCAAGATCACTTGGGACAAGGCGGCTCACCCCTCCACTTT - - TRBJ1-6 TRBV4-3
CASSPGRGETQYF TGTGCCAGTAGTCCCGGGAGAGGAGAGACCCAGTACTTC - - TRBJ2-5 TRBV19
CASKRSGAADTQYF TGCGCCAGCAAGAGGAGCGGGGCAGCAGATACGCAGTATTTT - TRBD2 TRBJ2-3 TRBV10-1
CASSVHDTSGTEAFF TGTGCCAGCAGCGTCCACGACACATCAGGCACTGAAGCTTTCTTT - - TRBJ1-1 TRBV6-1
CATRDTTRPGGGQPQHF TGTGCCACCCGGGACACGACTCGGCCCGGCGGGGGGCAGCCCCAGCATTTT - - TRBJ1-5 TRBV19
CASSLAVTGGQETQYF TGTGCCAGCAGCTTAGCTGTGACAGGGGGTCAAGAGACCCAGTACTTC once TRBD1 TRBJ2-5 TRBV7-2
CASSTVYEQYF TGTGCCAGCAGCACAGTCTACGAGCAGTACTTC - - TRBJ2-7 TRBV7-2
CASIPDRGAYNEQFF TGTGCCAGCATCCCAGACAGGGGTGCCTACAATGAGCAGTTCTTC once TRBD1 TRBJ2-1 TRBV6-1
CASSTDRPGETQYF TGCGCCAGCAGCACGGATCGACCGGGGGAGACCCAGTACTTC - - TRBJ2-5 TRBV5-1
CASSLDRYREAFF TGTGCCAGCAGCTTAGATCGGTACAGAGAAGCTTTCTTT - - TRBJ1-1 TRBV11-3
CASSLILGNQPQHF TGTGCCAGCAGTCTTATTCTTGGCAATCAGCCCCAGCATTTT - - TRBJ1-5 TRBV27
CASSPGPVGGKLFF TGCGCCAGCAGTCCCGGTCCCGTTGGAGGAAAACTGTTTTTT - - TRBJ1-4 TRBV4-3
CASSDPNRGNTDTQYF TGTGCCAGCAGTGATCCTAACAGGGGGAACACAGATACGCAGTATTTT - TRBD1 TRBJ2-3 TRBV6-1
CALTPGVGNTIYF TGTGCCCTCACCCCAGGGGTCGGAAACACCATATATTTT - - TRBJ1-3 TRBV6-1
CASSLSTGELFF TGTGCCAGCAGCTTGAGTACCGGGGAGCTGTTTTTT once - TRBJ2-2 TRBV7-3
CASGSADTQYF TGTGCCAGCGGGAGCGCAGATACGCAGTATTTT - - TRBJ2-3 TRBV25-1
CASSKSSGVENTQYF TGTGCCAGCAGTAAGTCTAGCGGTGTTGAAAATACGCAGTATTTT - TRBD2 TRBJ2-3 TRBV6-4
CASSDSGSRGEFF TGTGCCAGCAGTGACTCGGGGTCCCGGGGGGAGTTCTTC - TRBD2 TRBJ2-1 TRBV6-4
CASSPPRVPKLYEQYF TGTGCCAGCAGTCCGCCGCGGGTCCCCAAGCTGTACGAGCAGTACTTC - - TRBJ2-7 TRBV28
CASSSNRDSYEQYF TGTGCCAGCAGCTCCAACCGGGACTCCTACGAGCAGTACTTC - - TRBJ2-7 TRBV7-2
CASSLQQANYGYTF TGTGCCAGCAGCTTACAACAGGCTAACTATGGCTACACCTTC - - TRBJ1-2 TRBV7-8
CASSPVFTGAYSTDTQYF TGTGCCAGCTCACCCGTCTTTACAGGGGCATATTCCACAGATACGCAGTATTTT - TRBD1 TRBJ2-3 TRBV18
CASSFGGDGTGELFF TGTGCCAGCAGTTTTGGGGGGGATGGGACCGGGGAGCTGTTTTTT - TRBD2 TRBJ2-2 TRBV27
CASSEFGGVDTQYF TGTGCCAGCAGTGAATTTGGAGGGGTGGATACGCAGTATTTT - - TRBJ2-3 TRBV6-1
CASSQVAGSSYSEQFF TGTGCCAGCAGCCAAGTAGCGGGGAGCTCCTACAGTGAGCAGTTCTTC - TRBD2 TRBJ2-1 TRBV4-2
CASSLEGGQRSGNTIYF TGTGCCAGCAGCTTGGAAGGGGGACAGCGCTCTGGAAACACCATATATTTT - TRBD1 TRBJ1-3 TRBV5-5
CASSKVCQREVSYEQYF TGTGCCAGCAGCAAAGTATGTCAGCGGGAGGTCTCCTACGAGCAGTACTTC once - TRBJ2-7 TRBV21-1
CASRGTGYEKLFF TGTGCCAGCAGAGGGACAGGGTATGAAAAACTGTTTTTT - TRBD1 TRBJ1-4 TRBV27
CASSTQTGESGANVLTF TGCGCCAGCAGCACCCAGACAGGGGAGTCTGGGGCCAACGTCCTGACTTTC - TRBD1 TRBJ2-6 TRBV5-1
CASSFRTLTEAFF TGTGCCAGCAGTTTTCGGACATTAACTGAAGCTTTCTTT - - TRBJ1-1 TRBV27
CASSESKLDDEQFF TGCGCCAGCAGTGAGTCGAAACTAGACGATGAGCAGTTCTTC - - TRBJ2-1 TRBV10-1
CASSYSGGGQETQYF TGTGCCAGCAGTTACTCGGGGGGAGGTCAAGAGACCCAGTACTTC - - TRBJ2-5 TRBV6-5
CASSVGRRDPAETQYF TGTGCCAGCAGCGTGGGGAGGCGGGACCCAGCGGAGACCCAGTACTTC - - TRBJ2-5 TRBV9
CASSTSGRNEQFF TGTGCCAGTAGTACTAGCGGGCGAAATGAGCAGTTCTTC once TRBD2 TRBJ2-1 TRBV19
CASSPVALSDTQYF TGTGCCAGCAGCCCGGTCGCGTTGTCAGATACGCAGTATTTT - - TRBJ2-3 TRBV13
CASSTLRTSGFLQHEQYF TGTGCCAGCAGTACCCTTAGGACTAGCGGCTTTCTACAGCACGAGCAGTACTTC - TRBD2 TRBJ2-7 TRBV28
CASSIGGLPFLEQFF TGTGCCAGTAGTATAGGAGGACTTCCCTTTTTGGAGCAGTTCTTC - - TRBJ2-1 TRBV19
CASSYRQSSYEQYF TGTGCCAGCAGTTACCGACAGAGCTCCTACGAGCAGTACTTC - - TRBJ2-7 TRBV6-5
CAVKLAGENIQYF TGTGCCGTGAAACTAGCGGGAGAAAACATTCAGTACTTC - TRBD2 TRBJ2-4 TRBV19
CASSMDRWYGYTF TGTGCCAGTAGTATGGACAGGTGGTATGGCTACACCTTC - TRBD1 TRBJ1-2 TRBV19
CASSQQGATGELFF TGTGCCAGCAGCCAACAGGGGGCCACCGGGGAGCTGTTTTTT few TRBD1 TRBJ2-2 TRBV5-8
CASSLVSTSGKYNEQFF TGTGCCAGCAGCTTAGTTAGTACTAGCGGGAAGTACAATGAGCAGTTCTTC - TRBD2 TRBJ2-1 TRBV11-2
CASSLPTKPSEQYF TGCGCCAGCAGCTTGCCGACAAAACCGTCCGAGCAGTACTTC - - TRBJ2-7 TRBV5-1
CASIRRSTVDTQYF TGTGCCAGCATTCGTCGATCGACAGTAGATACGCAGTATTTT - - TRBJ2-3 TRBV5-6